Listed below are T cell receptor beta chains from one sample, sequenced in a study of T cell responses to AZD1222 COVID-19 vaccine. The assay was immunoSEQ multiplex PCR, and TCRdb's table has in-frame clones only and misses some. The table has around 100,000 clones, roughly 86% seen once. The sample was peripheral blood, taken on day 0 of MenACWY control vaccination. The receptors originated from an adult in good health. The CDR3 runs from the conserved cysteine through the conserved F or W. Each record gives: clone size, CDR3 length, D gene, J gene, V gene, CDR3 protein, CDR3 DNA. A D gene is named only where the DNA matches it firmly. Clone size appears in some rows only: once, few, many, or a class for an expanded clone.

once,15,-,TRBJ1-5,TRBV19,CASSIVQGRSQPQHF,TGTGCCAGTAGTATAGTGCAGGGAAGAAGTCAGCCCCAGCATTTT
-,16,TRBD1,TRBJ1-2,TRBV3-1/TRBV3-2,CASSQVLGTGSGGYTF,TGTGCCAGCAGCCAAGTATTAGGGACAGGGTCTGGTGGCTACACCTTC
-,16,TRBD2,TRBJ2-1,TRBV5-8,CASSLGTSGRYNEQFF,TGTGCCAGCAGCTTGGGGACTAGCGGGAGATATAATGAGCAGTTCTTC
-,12,-,TRBJ2-7,TRBV3-1/TRBV3-2,CASSPPSYEQYF,TGTGCCAGCAGCCCTCCCTCCTACGAGCAGTACTTC
-,14,-,TRBJ1-1,TRBV27,CASSLYGENTEAFF,TGTGCCAGCAGTTTATATGGGGAGAACACTGAAGCTTTCTTT
-,13,TRBD2,TRBJ2-7,TRBV6-2/TRBV6-3,CASSYVGRPPDVF,TGTGCCAGCAGTTATGTCGGGAGGCCCCCGGATGTGTTC
-,16,-,TRBJ2-5,TRBV21-1,CASSKGRLGGVETQYF,TGTGCCAGCAGCAAAGGGAGATTGGGAGGGGTGGAGACCCAGTACTTC
-,13,-,TRBJ2-5,TRBV12-3/TRBV12-4,CASQVGGKETQYF,TGTGCCAGCCAAGTAGGAGGGAAAGAGACCCAGTACTTC
-,16,-,TRBJ2-2,TRBV5-4,CASSSSTVRYTGELFF,TGTGCCAGCAGCTCATCCACAGTGCGGTACACCGGGGAGCTGTTTTTT
-,16,-,TRBJ2-5,TRBV7-2,CASSSASGLVSETQYF,TGTGCCAGCAGCTCGGCTTCGGGCCTAGTCTCTGAGACCCAGTACTTC
once,13,-,TRBJ1-2,TRBV2,CASSEGRNYGYTF,TGTGCCAGCAGCGAGGGACGGAACTATGGCTACACCTTC
-,15,TRBD2,TRBJ2-3,TRBV7-2,CASSLASGSTDTQYF,TGTGCCAGCAGCTTAGCTAGCGGGAGCACAGATACGCAGTATTTT
-,11,-,TRBJ2-3,TRBV5-1,CASSSTDTQYF,TGCGCCAGCAGCTCTACAGATACGCAGTATTTT
few,13,TRBD1,TRBJ1-1,TRBV7-3,CASSRTGALEAFF,TGTGCCAGCAGCCGAACAGGGGCCCTTGAAGCTTTCTTT
few,15,TRBD1,TRBJ2-7,TRBV7-2,CASSLVSGGASEQYF,TGTGCCAGCAGCTTAGTGTCAGGGGGCGCATCCGAGCAGTACTTC
-,15,-,TRBJ2-1,TRBV19,CASSPSPGHFNEQFF,TGTGCCAGTAGCCCGAGCCCGGGACATTTCAATGAGCAGTTCTTC
-,14,-,TRBJ2-6,TRBV7-3,CASSPSGGANVLTF,TGTGCCAGCAGCCCCAGCGGTGGGGCCAACGTCCTGACTTTC